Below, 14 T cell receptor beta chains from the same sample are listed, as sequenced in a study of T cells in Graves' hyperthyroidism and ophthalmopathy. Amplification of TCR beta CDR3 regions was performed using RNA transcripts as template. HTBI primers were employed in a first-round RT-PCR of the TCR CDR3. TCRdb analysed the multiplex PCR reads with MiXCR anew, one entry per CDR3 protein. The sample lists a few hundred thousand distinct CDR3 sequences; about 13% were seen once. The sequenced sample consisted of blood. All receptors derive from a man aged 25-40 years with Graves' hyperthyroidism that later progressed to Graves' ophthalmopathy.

Written as DNA, the CDR3 is TGTGCCAGCAGTCGGGACAGGGGGCGGAGGGATTCACCCCTCCACTTT. This codes for CASSRDRGRRDSPLHF. The J gene is TRBJ1-6, the V gene TRBV27, with 12 positions matching TRBD1. V lost 5 bases to trimming and J lost 8 bases; unmatched junction nucleotides: 7. The CDR3 loop spans 16 amino acids. Germline V gives CDR1 MNHEY, CDR2 SMNVEV (reference sequence).

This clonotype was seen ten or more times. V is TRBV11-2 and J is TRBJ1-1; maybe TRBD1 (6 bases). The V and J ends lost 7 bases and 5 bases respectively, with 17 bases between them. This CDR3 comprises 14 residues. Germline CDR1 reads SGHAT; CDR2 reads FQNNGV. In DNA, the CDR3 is TGTGCCAGCACCATCTACCCGGGGGCGACTGAAGCTTTCTTT. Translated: CASTIYPGATEAFF.

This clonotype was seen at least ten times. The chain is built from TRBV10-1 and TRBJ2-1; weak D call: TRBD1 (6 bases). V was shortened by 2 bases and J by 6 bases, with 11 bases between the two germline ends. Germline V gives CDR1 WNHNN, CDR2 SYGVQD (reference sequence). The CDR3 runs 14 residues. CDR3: CASSEGQIFNEQFF. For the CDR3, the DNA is TGCGCCAGCAGTGAGGGACAGATATTCAATGAGCAGTTCTTC.

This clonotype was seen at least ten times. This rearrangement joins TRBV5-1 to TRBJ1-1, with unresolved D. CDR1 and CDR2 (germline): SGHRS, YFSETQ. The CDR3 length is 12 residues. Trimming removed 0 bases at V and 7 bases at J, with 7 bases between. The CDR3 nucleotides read TGCGCCAGCAGCTTGGGGTTCCATGAAGCTTTCTTT. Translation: CASSLGFHEAFF.

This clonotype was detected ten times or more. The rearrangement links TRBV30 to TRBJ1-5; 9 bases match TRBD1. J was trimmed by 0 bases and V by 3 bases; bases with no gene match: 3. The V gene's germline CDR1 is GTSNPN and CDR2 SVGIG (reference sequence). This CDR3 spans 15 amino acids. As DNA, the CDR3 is TGTGCCTGGAGACAGGGGGCGAATAGCAATCAGCCCCAGCATTTT. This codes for CAWRQGANSNQPQHF.

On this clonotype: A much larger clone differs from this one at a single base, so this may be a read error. The CDR3 reads CGSSLFRDRGNEQFF. The CDR3 region has the DNA TGTGGCAGCAGTCTATTTCGGGACAGGGGTAATGAGCAGTTCTTC. This chain connects TRBV27 to TRBJ2-1; 10 bases agree with TRBD1. The CDR3 loop spans 15 amino acids. Per the germline V gene, CDR1 is MNHEY and CDR2 is SMNVEV (reference sequence).

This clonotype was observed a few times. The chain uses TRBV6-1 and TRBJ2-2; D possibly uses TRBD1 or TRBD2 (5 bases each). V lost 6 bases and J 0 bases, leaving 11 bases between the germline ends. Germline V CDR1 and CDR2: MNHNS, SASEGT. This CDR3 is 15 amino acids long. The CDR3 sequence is CASRPGRTNTGELFF. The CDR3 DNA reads TGTGCCAGCAGACCGGGACGGACGAACACCGGGGAGCTGTTTTTT.

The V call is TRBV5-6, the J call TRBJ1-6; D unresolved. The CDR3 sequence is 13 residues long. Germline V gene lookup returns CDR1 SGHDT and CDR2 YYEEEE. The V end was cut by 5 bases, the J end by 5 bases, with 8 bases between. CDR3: CASRATNNSPLHF. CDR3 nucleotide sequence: TGTGCCAGCAGGGCAACCAATAATTCACCCCTCCACTTT.

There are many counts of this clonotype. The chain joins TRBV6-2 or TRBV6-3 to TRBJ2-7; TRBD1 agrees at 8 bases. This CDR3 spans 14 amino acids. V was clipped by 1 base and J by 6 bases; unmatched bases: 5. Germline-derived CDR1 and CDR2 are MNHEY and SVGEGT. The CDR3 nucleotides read TGTGCCAGCAGTTACTACGACAGGGGAGGCGAGCAGTACTTC. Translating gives CASSYYDRGGEQYF.

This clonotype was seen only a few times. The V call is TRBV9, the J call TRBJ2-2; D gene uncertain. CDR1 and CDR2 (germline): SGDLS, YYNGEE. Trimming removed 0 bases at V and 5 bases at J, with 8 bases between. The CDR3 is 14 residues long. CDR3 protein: CASSVASRTGELFF. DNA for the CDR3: TGTGCCAGCAGCGTAGCCTCAAGAACCGGGGAGCTGTTTTTT.

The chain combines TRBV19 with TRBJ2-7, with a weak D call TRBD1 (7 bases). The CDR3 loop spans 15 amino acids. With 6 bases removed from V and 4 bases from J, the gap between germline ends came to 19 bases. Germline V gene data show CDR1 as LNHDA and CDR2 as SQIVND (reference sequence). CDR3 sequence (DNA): TGTGCCAGTAGCCCCGACGGAGGGGGCTTGTACGAGCAGTACTTC. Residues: CASSPDGGGLYEQYF.

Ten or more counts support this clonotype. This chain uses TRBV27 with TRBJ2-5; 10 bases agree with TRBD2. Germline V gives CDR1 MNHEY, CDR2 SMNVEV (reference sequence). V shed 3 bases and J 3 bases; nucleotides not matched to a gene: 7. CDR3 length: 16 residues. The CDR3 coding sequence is TGTGCCAGCAGTTTTTCGGGGCTAGCGGGGGAAGAGACCCAGTACTTC. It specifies CASSFSGLAGEETQYF.

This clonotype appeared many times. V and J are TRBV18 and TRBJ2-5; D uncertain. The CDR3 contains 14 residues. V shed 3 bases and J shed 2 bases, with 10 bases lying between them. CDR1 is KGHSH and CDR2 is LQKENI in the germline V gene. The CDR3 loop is CASSPQRGQETQYF. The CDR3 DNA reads TGTGCCAGCTCACCGCAGCGAGGACAAGAGACCCAGTACTTC.

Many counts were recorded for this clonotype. For the CDR3, the DNA is TGCAGTGCTAGAGGTACCGGGACACCCCTTATCGGTCAGCCCCAGCATTTT. Its protein product is CSARGTGTPLIGQPQHF. The chain has TRBV20-1 and TRBJ1-5, with D maybe TRBD1 (6 bases). The CDR3 consists of 17 residues. CDR1 is DFQATT, CDR2 SNEGSKA, per germline (reference sequence). With 1 base removed from V and 6 bases from J, the gap between germline ends came to 22 bases.